The clone carrying this T cell receptor beta chain was detected only a few times. Libraries were prepared by immunoSEQ multiplex PCR; TCRdb keeps only in-frame clonotypes and omits some of them. The sample lists almost 200,000 clones, over 80% seen once, with approximately 0.9% in the top ten. This sample is part of a study of blood T cell repertoires in COVID-19. Background on the study: Donors in the United States, Italy and Spain gave samples during acute or convalescent COVID-19. The cDNA or gDNA used as material had been derived from T cells, B-cell-depleted T cells, or PBMCs.

V was pared by 0 bases and J by 2 bases, with 8 bases of the junction left unmatched. The germline gives CDR1 GTSNPN, CDR2 SVGIG (reference sequence). This CDR3 has 16 amino acids. V and J are TRBV30 and TRBJ2-7, with 9 bases fitting TRBD1. The TCR was taken from a man aged 60 to 69 with COVID-19, enrolled during active disease. The specimen sequenced was peripheral blood. CDR3 nucleotides: TGTGCCTGGAGTGTGGGGGGGACAGGGCTAGCCTACGAGCAGTACTTC. This gives the protein CAWSVGGTGLAYEQYF.